This TCR beta chain was profiled in a study of blood T cell repertoires in COVID-19. The wider study: T cells, B-cell-depleted T cells, or PBMCs provided the cDNA or gDNA that served as material.

To note about this clone: The sample contains more than one DNA sequence encoding this CDR3.

In the original processing: Reference gene primer amplification gave estimated nucleated cell counts. Produced via immunoSEQ multiplex PCR; TCRdb's table is partial and in-frame only. V, J and clone size derive from that table, while D and trimming were established from the DNA sequence. The top ten hold more than 0.85% of the sample, which has a few hundred thousand clones, around 89% seen once. V lost 8 bases to trimming and J lost 4 bases, with 9 bases between them. Germline CDR1 MDHEN, CDR2 SYDVKM. This CDR3 comprises 11 residues. The sequenced sample was peripheral blood. The chain couples TRBV28 to TRBJ2-7; possible D gene TRBD2, 5 bases. The origin of this receptor is a middle-aged woman with COVID-19, enrolled during active disease. CDR3 sequence: CASGRGYEQYF. The CDR3, as DNA: TGTGCCAGCGGGAGAGGGTACGAGCAGTACTTC.